This T cell receptor (beta chain) originates from a study of shared clonotypes between healthy human individuals. Study outcomes and limitations: The study drew on few donors, limiting represented genetic and exposure-history diversity.

On this clone itself: Its antigen is unknown.

Genomic DNA for unsorted samples was obtained from tens of millions of PBMCs. Amplification in unsorted PBMC replicate PCRs started from 300 ng DNA, which equals 30,000 to 35,000 T cell genomes. Unsorted PBMC DNA sequencing spanned ten immunoSEQ deep assay plates. The table came from immunoSEQ multiplex PCR; TCRdb's copy has only in-frame clones and leaves some out. The table shows 520,000 or so clones, with about four fifths occurring only once. The specimen sequenced was PBMCs. The sequence came from a woman aged 40 to 50 in good health. Some clones in this sample may be carry-over from other donors' samples.

The DNA of the CDR3 is TGTGCCAGCCGAGGGAAGGGGCCCCAGCATTTT. It translates to CASRGKGPQHF. The genes are TRBV21-1 and TRBJ1-5. TRBV21-1 is a listed pseudogene. The length of the CDR3 is 11 residues.